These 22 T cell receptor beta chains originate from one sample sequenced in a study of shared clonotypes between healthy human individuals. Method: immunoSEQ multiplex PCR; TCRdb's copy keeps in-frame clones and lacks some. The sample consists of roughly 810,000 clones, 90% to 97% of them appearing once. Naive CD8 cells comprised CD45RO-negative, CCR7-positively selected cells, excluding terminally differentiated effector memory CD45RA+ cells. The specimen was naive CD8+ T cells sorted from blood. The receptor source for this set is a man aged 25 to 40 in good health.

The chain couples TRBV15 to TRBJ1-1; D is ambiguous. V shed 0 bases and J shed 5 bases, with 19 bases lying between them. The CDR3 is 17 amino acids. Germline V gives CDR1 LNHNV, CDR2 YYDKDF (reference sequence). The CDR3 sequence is CATSRDLAHRSWTEAFF. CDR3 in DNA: TGTGCCACCAGCAGAGATCTGGCGCACCGGAGCTGGACTGAAGCTTTCTTT.

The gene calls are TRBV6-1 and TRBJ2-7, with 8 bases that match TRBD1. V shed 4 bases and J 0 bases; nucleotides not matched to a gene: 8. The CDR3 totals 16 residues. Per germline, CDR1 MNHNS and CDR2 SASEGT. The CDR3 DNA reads TGTGCCAGCAGTGGACCTTCGGGACAGGTCTCCTACGAGCAGTACTTC. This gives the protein CASSGPSGQVSYEQYF.

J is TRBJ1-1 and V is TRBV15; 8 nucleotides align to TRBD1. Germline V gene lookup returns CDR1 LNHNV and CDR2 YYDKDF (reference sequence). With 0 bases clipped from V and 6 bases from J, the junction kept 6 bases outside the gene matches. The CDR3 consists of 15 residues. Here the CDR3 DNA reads TGTGCCACCAGCAGAGAAGGTCAGGGGGCCCCTGAAGCTTTCTTT. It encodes CATSREGQGAPEAFF.

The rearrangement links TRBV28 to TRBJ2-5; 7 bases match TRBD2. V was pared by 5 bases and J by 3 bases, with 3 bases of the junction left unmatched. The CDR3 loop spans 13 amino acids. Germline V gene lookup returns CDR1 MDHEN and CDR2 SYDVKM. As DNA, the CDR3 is TGTGCCAGCAGTCACCGGGAGGAAGAGACCCAGTACTTC. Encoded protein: CASSHREEETQYF.

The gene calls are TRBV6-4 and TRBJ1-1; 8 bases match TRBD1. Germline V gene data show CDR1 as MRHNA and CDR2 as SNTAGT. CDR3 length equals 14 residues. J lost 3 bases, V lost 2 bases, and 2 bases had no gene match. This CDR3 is CASSDKQGDTEAFF. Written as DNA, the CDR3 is TGTGCCAGCAGTGACAAACAGGGGGACACTGAAGCTTTCTTT.

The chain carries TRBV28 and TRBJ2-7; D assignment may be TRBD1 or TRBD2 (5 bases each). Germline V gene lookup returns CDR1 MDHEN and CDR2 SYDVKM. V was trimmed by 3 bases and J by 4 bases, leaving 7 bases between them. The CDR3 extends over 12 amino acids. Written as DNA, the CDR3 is TGTGCCAGCAGTTTGGGGGTTTACGAGCAGTACTTC. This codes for CASSLGVYEQYF.

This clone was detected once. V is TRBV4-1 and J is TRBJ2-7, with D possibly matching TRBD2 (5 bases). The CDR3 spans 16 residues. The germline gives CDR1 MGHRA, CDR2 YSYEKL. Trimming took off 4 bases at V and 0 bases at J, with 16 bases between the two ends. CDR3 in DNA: TGCGCCAGCAGCCCCCGGGGAGCGACGAGCTCCTACGAGCAGTACTTC. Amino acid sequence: CASSPRGATSSYEQYF.

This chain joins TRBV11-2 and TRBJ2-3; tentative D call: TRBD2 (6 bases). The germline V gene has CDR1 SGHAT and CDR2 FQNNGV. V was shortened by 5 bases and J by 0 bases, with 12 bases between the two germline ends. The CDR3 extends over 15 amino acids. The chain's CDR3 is CASSPVGGSTDTQYF. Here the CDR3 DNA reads TGTGCCAGCAGCCCCGTCGGAGGGAGCACAGATACGCAGTATTTT.

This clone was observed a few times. In nucleotides, the CDR3 is TGTGCCAGCAGCCCGGGACAGATGCCCGGGGAGCTGTTTTTT. It translates to CASSPGQMPGELFF. The chain is built from TRBV27 and TRBJ2-2; 7 bases are shared with TRBD1. The CDR3 length is 14 residues. The J segment lost 6 bases and the V segment lost 6 bases, leaving 7 bases of the junction unmatched. Germline values: CDR1 MNHEY, CDR2 SMNVEV (reference sequence).

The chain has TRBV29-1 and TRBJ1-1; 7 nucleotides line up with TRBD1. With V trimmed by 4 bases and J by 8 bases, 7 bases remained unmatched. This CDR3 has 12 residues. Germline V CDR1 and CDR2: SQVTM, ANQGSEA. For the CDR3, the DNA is TGCAGCGTTGTTCGGGACAGAGTAGAAGCTTTCTTT. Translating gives CSVVRDRVEAFF.

The CDR3 is CASSPPVDGLALRGYTF. DNA for the CDR3: TGTGCCAGCTCACCACCGGTTGACGGACTAGCATTGAGGGGCTACACCTTC. The chain combines TRBV18 with TRBJ1-2; no clear D gene. Per germline, CDR1 KGHSH and CDR2 LQKENI. V gave up 0 bases and J gave up 8 bases, with 22 bases separating them. CDR3 length equals 17 residues.

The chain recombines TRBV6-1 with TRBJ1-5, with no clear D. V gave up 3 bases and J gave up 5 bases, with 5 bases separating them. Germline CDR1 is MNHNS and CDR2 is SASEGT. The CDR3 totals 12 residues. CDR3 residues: CASSERYQPQHF. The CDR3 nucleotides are TGTGCCAGCAGTGAGAGGTATCAGCCCCAGCATTTT.

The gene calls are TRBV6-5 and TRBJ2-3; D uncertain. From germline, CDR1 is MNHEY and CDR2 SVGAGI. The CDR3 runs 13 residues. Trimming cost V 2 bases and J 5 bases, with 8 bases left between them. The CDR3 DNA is TGTGCCAGCAGTTACAATCCCCAAGATACGCAGTATTTT. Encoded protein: CASSYNPQDTQYF.

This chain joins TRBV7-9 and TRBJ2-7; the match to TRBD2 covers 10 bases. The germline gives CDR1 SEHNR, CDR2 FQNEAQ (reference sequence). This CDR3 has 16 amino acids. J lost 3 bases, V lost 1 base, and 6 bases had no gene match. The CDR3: CASSLVLAGTDYEQYF. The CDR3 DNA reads TGTGCCAGCAGCTTAGTACTAGCGGGGACCGACTACGAGCAGTACTTC. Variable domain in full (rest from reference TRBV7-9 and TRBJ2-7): DTGVSQNPRHKITKRGQNVTFRCDPISEHNRLYWYRQTLGQGPEFLTYFQNEAQLEKSRLLSDRFSAERPKGSFSTLEIQRTEQGDSAMYLCASSLVLAGTDYEQYFGPGTRLTVT.

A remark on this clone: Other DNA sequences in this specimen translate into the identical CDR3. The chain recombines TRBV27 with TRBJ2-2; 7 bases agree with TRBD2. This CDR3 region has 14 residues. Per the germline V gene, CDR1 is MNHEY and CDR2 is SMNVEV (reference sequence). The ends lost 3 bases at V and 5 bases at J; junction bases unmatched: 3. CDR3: CASSFGGNTGELFF. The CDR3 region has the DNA TGTGCCAGCAGTTTCGGGGGGAATACCGGGGAGCTGTTTTTT.

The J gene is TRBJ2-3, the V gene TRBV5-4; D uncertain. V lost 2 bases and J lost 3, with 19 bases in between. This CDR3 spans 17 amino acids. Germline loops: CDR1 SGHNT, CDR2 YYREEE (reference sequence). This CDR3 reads CASSFHPLGRSTDTQYF. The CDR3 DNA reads TGTGCCAGCAGCTTTCATCCCTTAGGCAGGTCAACAGATACGCAGTATTTT.

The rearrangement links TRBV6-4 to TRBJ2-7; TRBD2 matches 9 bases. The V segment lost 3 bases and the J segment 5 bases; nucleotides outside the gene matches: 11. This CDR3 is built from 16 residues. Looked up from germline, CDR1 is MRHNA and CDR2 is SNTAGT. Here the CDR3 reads CASSEGPAGGPNEQYF. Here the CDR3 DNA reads TGTGCCAGCAGTGAGGGACCAGCGGGAGGTCCCAACGAGCAGTACTTC.

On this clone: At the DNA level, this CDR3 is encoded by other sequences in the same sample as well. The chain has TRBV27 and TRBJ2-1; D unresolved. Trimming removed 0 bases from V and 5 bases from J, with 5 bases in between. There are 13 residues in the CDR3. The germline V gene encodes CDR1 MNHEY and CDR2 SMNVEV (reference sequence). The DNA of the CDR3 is TGTGCCAGCAGTTTATCTAGGGACAATGAGCAGTTCTTC. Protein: CASSLSRDNEQFF.

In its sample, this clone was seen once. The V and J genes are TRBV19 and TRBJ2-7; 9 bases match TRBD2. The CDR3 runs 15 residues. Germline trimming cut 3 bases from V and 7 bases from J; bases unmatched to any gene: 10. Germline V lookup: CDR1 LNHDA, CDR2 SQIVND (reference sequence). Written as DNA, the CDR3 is TGTGCCAGTAGTATCGGCGGGAGGGCCTTGGGGGAGCAGTACTTC. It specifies CASSIGGRALGEQYF. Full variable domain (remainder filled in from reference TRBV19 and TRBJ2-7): DGGITQSPKYLFRKEGQNVTLSCEQNLNHDAMYWYRQDPGQGLRLIYYSQIVNDFQKGDIAEGYSVSREKKESFPLTVTSAQKNPTAFYLCASSIGGRALGEQYFGPGTRLTVT.

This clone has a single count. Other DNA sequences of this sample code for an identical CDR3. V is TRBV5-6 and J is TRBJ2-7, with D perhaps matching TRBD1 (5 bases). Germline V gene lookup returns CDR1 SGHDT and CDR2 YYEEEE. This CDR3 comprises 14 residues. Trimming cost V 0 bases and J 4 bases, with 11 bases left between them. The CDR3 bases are TGTGCCAGCAGCTTGGGTCAGGGCGTTTACGAGCAGTACTTC. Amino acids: CASSLGQGVYEQYF.

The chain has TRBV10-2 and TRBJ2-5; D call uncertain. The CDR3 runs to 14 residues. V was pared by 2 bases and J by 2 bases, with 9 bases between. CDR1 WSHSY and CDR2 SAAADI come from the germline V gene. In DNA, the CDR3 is TGCGCCAGCAGTGAGAGTGTGGTACAAGAGACCCAGTACTTC. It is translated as CASSESVVQETQYF.

The CDR3 region has the DNA TGTGCAAGTCGCTTTAGTGGCCCGGGACAGGGGAAATATAAGCAGAACACCGGGGAGCTGTTTTTT. Amino acid sequence: CASRFSGPGQGKYKQNTGELFF. The chain joins TRBV12-2 to TRBJ2-2; TRBD1, the table's D call, lacks a check against the DNA. TRBV12-2 is an annotated pseudogene. This CDR3 has 22 residues.